This passage covers 32 T cell receptor beta chains from one sample sequenced in a study of T cells in Graves' hyperthyroidism and ophthalmopathy. Amplification of TCR beta CDR3 regions used RNA as the template. The HTBI primer set was used in a first-round RT-PCR of the TCR CDR3. TCRdb redid the calling of the multiplex PCR reads with MiXCR, one entry per CDR3 protein. The sample has 600,000 to 850,000 distinct CDR3 sequences, 18% seen once. The source material was blood. These TCRs come from a woman aged 50 to 65 with Graves' hyperthyroidism that later progressed to Graves' ophthalmopathy.

This clonotype was detected a few times. The V call is TRBV12-3 or TRBV12-4, the J call TRBJ1-1; possible D gene TRBD1, 5 bases. Trimming removed 6 bases at V and 8 bases at J, with 13 bases between. The CDR3 has 12 amino acids. The CDR3 DNA reads as TGTGCCAGCAGCCCCTCGGGGCTCGAAGCTTTCTTT. Encoded protein: CASSPSGLEAFF.

This clonotype was recorded a few times. The gene calls are TRBV6-7 and TRBJ2-3; the D is unclear. TRBV6-7 is annotated as an ORF whose role is uncertain. The CDR3 is made up of 15 amino acids. V lost 7 bases to trimming and J lost 0 bases, with 14 bases between them. The DNA of the CDR3 is TGTGCCAGCACAAGGTCCCTTCGGAGCACAGATACGCAGTATTTT. Its protein product is CASTRSLRSTDTQYF.

This CDR3 is CASSLFENTEAFF. For the CDR3, the DNA is TGCGCCAGCAGCTTGTTCGAGAACACTGAAGCTTTCTTT. The V call is TRBV5-1, the J call TRBJ1-1; D is ambiguous. CDR3 length: 13 residues. Germline V gene data show CDR1 as SGHRS and CDR2 as YFSETQ. V was clipped by 1 base and J by 1 base, with 5 bases between them. The variable domain in full, with the rest retrieved from reference TRBV5-1 and TRBJ1-1, is KAGVTQTPRYLIKTRGQQVTLSCSPISGHRSVSWYQQTPGQGLQFLFEYFSETQRNKGNFPGRFSGRQFSNSRSEMNVSTLELGDSALYLCASSLFENTEAFFGQGTRLTVV.

This clonotype was counted between two and nine times. The V call is TRBV9, the J call TRBJ1-3; D unresolved. The length of the CDR3 is 16 residues. The V gene lost 4 bases and the J gene lost 1 base, with 15 bases spanning the gap. The germline gives CDR1 SGDLS, CDR2 YYNGEE. The CDR3 here is CASSIEVGISGNTIYF. DNA of the CDR3: TGTGCCAGCAGCATCGAGGTTGGAATATCTGGAAACACCATATATTTT.

This clonotype was seen many times. One junction end disagrees with the germline gene, perhaps due to a read error. The chain couples TRBV27 to TRBJ1-1, with D possibly being TRBD1 (6 bases). Germline loops: CDR1 MNHEY, CDR2 SMNVEV (reference sequence). The length of the CDR3 is 13 residues. The CDR3 bases are TGTGCCAGCAGGCAGGGGTTGAACATTGAAGCTTTCTTT. It encodes CASRQGLNIEAFF.

Concerning this clonotype: This sequence may be a read error, since a much larger clone differs from it by one base. The chain recombines TRBV2 with TRBJ2-1; possible D gene TRBD1, 5 bases. The germline CDR1 and CDR2 sequences are SNHLY and FYNNEI. The V end lost 6 bases, the J end lost 12 bases, and 15 bases lay between the germline ends. The CDR3 totals 12 residues. The CDR3 reads CASRPQGYGQFF. The CDR3 nucleotides read TGTGCCAGCAGACCGCAGGGCTATGGGCAGTTCTTC. Based on the CDR3 plus reference TRBV2 and TRBJ2-1, the full variable domain is EPEVTQTPSHQVTQMGQEVILRCVPISNHLYFYWYRQILGQKVEFLVSFYNNEISEKSEIFDDQFSVERPDGSNFTLKIRSTKLEDSAMYFCASRPQGYGQFFGPGTRLTVL.

In this sample, this clonotype turned up a few times. The chain uses TRBV5-1 and TRBJ2-1; 13 nucleotides agree with TRBD2. The trim removed 7 bases at V and 5 bases at J, leaving 24 bases unmatched. CDR3 length equals 21 residues. Germline CDR1 SGHRS, CDR2 YFSETQ. CDR3 region: CASYRGTGPSTGTSGDNEQFF. The DNA of the CDR3 is TGCGCCAGCTATCGTGGGACAGGGCCATCAACCGGGACTAGCGGGGACAATGAGCAGTTCTTC.

This clonotype has at least ten counts. CDR3 sequence (DNA): TGTGCCAGCAGCTTCCTTTGGGGACAGCAAGAGACCCAGTACTTC. This translates into CASSFLWGQQETQYF. V and J are TRBV11-2 and TRBJ2-5; 7 bases fit TRBD1. The trim removed 3 bases at V and 2 bases at J, leaving 6 bases unmatched. CDR1 and CDR2 from the germline V gene are SGHAT and FQNNGV. The CDR3 has 15 residues.

V and J are TRBV5-6 and TRBJ1-2; TRBD1 agrees at 7 bases. The V gene end was trimmed by 3 bases and the J gene end by 5 bases; junction bases not matched to a gene: 4. There are 13 residues in the CDR3. CDR1 and CDR2 (germline): SGHDT, YYEEEE. CDR3 protein: CASSWEQGYGYTF. Here the CDR3 DNA reads TGTGCCAGCAGCTGGGAACAGGGGTATGGCTACACCTTC.

The J gene is TRBJ1-2, the V gene TRBV11-2, with 7 positions matching TRBD1. Looked up from germline, CDR1 is SGHAT and CDR2 is FQNNGV. With V trimmed by 4 bases and J by 0 bases, 8 bases remained unmatched. The CDR3 has 16 amino acids. The CDR3: CASSSIRDRTNYGYTF. CDR3 coding DNA: TGTGCCAGCAGCTCAATACGGGACAGAACTAACTATGGCTACACCTTC.

The chain employs TRBV5-1 and TRBJ1-2; D is uncertain. Germline V CDR1 and CDR2: SGHRS, YFSETQ. The length of the CDR3 is 15 residues. Trimming removed 0 bases at V and 2 bases at J, with 11 bases between. The CDR3, as DNA: TGCGCCAGCAGCTTGGCCCCAGGCCCCAACTATGGCTACACCTTC. Translated, it gives CASSLAPGPNYGYTF.

V is TRBV20-1 and J is TRBJ2-1; possibly TRBD2 for D (6 bases). The CDR3 extends over 14 amino acids. Trimming removed 8 bases from V and 10 bases from J, with 24 bases in between. Germline loops: CDR1 DFQATT, CDR2 SNEGSKA (reference sequence). The CDR3 region is CSTPKKGDRGEQFF. CDR3 DNA: TGCAGTACACCAAAAAAAGGGGATCGGGGGGAGCAGTTCTTC.

The rearrangement joins TRBV18 to TRBJ1-4; D perhaps matches TRBD1 (5 bases). This CDR3 spans 16 amino acids. Trimming took off 2 bases at V and 7 bases at J, with 17 bases between the two ends. Germline assignment: CDR1 KGHSH and CDR2 LQKENI. CDR3 in amino acids: CASSPGVRGASEKLFF. CDR3 DNA sequence: TGTGCCAGCTCACCAGGTGTCCGGGGCGCTAGTGAAAAACTGTTTTTT.

At least ten counts were recorded for this clonotype. The V and J genes are TRBV20-1 and TRBJ2-5; unclear D gene. Germline assignment: CDR1 DFQATT and CDR2 SNEGSKA (reference sequence). This CDR3 is built from 13 residues. Trimming shortened V by 5 bases and J by 0 bases, and 10 bases separated the two germline ends. The CDR3 DNA follows: TGCAGTGCTGCTTGGGCGGACCAAGAGACCCAGTACTTC. Residues: CSAAWADQETQYF.

The V gene is TRBV6-9, the J gene TRBJ1-5; D is ambiguous. The CDR3 spans 13 residues. V was clipped by 4 bases and J by 4 bases, with 8 bases between them. Germline assignment: CDR1 MNHGY and CDR2 SVAAGI. CDR3 in DNA: TGTGCCAGCAGTTGGAGAGGGAATCAGCCCCAGCATTTT. Amino acids: CASSWRGNQPQHF.

This clonotype was seen ten or more times. The genes are TRBV20-1 and TRBJ1-1, with D unclear. Germline values: CDR1 DFQATT, CDR2 SNEGSKA (reference sequence). V lost 3 bases and J lost 2, with 13 bases in between. The CDR3 is 14 amino acids. CDR3 nucleotides: TGCAGTGCTAGCACAACACCAACCAACACTGAAGCTTTCTTT. This codes for CSASTTPTNTEAFF.

This clonotype was counted a few times. The genes are TRBV5-1 and TRBJ1-1, with D tentatively TRBD1 (5 bases). Trimming took off 0 bases at V and 12 bases at J, with 15 bases between the two ends. Germline loops: CDR1 SGHRS, CDR2 YFSETQ. The CDR3 is made up of 13 amino acids. This CDR3 reads CASSLDGLGVTFF. CDR3 DNA sequence: TGCGCCAGCAGCTTGGACGGACTGGGGGTGACTTTCTTT. The full variable domain, completed using reference TRBV5-1 and TRBJ1-1, is KAGVTQTPRYLIKTRGQQVTLSCSPISGHRSVSWYQQTPGQGLQFLFEYFSETQRNKGNFPGRFSGRQFSNSRSEMNVSTLELGDSALYLCASSLDGLGVTFFGQGTRLTVV.

The CDR3 DNA reads as TGCGCCAGCAGCTTTCTAACGGGGGACACTGAAGCTTTCTTT. It translates to CASSFLTGDTEAFF. The chain uses TRBV5-1 and TRBJ1-1, with D possibly TRBD1 on 5 matching bases. CDR3 length: 14 amino acids. CDR1 and CDR2 (germline): SGHRS, YFSETQ. Trimming took 2 bases from V and 3 from J, leaving 11 bases between them.

The V gene is TRBV2, the J gene TRBJ2-6; D is unresolved. In germline, CDR1 is SNHLY, CDR2 FYNNEI. This CDR3 is built from 15 residues. V gave up 1 base and J gave up 0 bases, with 4 bases separating them. The CDR3 loop reads CASSEVGSGANVLTF. The CDR3 DNA is TGTGCCAGCAGTGAAGTAGGCTCTGGGGCCAACGTCCTGACTTTC.

There are many counts of this clonotype. V and J are TRBV3-1 and TRBJ2-7; D gene unclear. The CDR3 sequence is 11 residues long. V lost 5 bases to trimming and J lost 0 bases, with 2 bases between them. Germline V gene data show CDR1 as LGHDT and CDR2 as YNNKEL (reference sequence). CDR3 protein: CASSDSYEQYF. Written as DNA, the CDR3 is TGTGCCAGCAGCGACTCCTACGAGCAGTACTTC.

This clonotype has just a few counts. The chain uses TRBV20-1 and TRBJ1-2; D is uncertain. CDR3 length equals 13 residues. Germline CDR1 and CDR2: DFQATT and SNEGSKA (reference sequence). Deletions cut 6 bases from V and 1 base from J, with 12 bases between. The CDR3 reads CSANPLLNYGYTF. The CDR3 DNA reads TGCAGTGCCAACCCCTTGCTTAACTATGGCTACACCTTC.

This clonotype was seen only a few times. This chain uses TRBV19 with TRBJ1-2; D is ambiguous. The CDR3 is 11 amino acids. V dropped 7 bases and J dropped 5 bases, with 8 bases sitting between them. Germline CDR1 LNHDA, CDR2 SQIVND (reference sequence). CDR3 sequence reads: CASTGRYGYTF. CDR3 sequence (DNA): TGTGCCAGTACCGGACGGTATGGCTACACCTTC.

This clonotype turned up a few times. V usage is TRBV12-3 or TRBV12-4 and J usage is TRBJ1-2; D unclear. The CDR3 loop spans 13 amino acids. Trimming took 3 bases from V and 6 from J, leaving 11 bases between them. The CDR3 is CASSFSGRDGYTF. The CDR3 region has the DNA TGTGCCAGCAGTTTTAGTGGGAGGGATGGCTACACCTTC.

This clonotype was seen ten or more times. The gene calls are TRBV30 and TRBJ1-2; D is undetermined. CDR3 length: 12 amino acids. Germline V gene data show CDR1 as GTSNPN and CDR2 as SVGIG (reference sequence). The germline V and J ends were trimmed by 1 base and 4 bases, with 7 bases remaining between them. The DNA for the CDR3 is TGTGCCTGGAGTGGGAGCCTCTATGGCTACACCTTC. Its translation: CAWSGSLYGYTF.

This clonotype was counted ten times or more. The chain joins TRBV20-1 to TRBJ2-1, with a tentative D call TRBD1 (5 bases). Germline V CDR1 and CDR2: DFQATT, SNEGSKA (reference sequence). The CDR3 runs 15 residues. V lost 0 bases and J 2 bases, leaving 11 bases between the germline ends. The chain's CDR3 is CSAREDGRAYNEQFF. The CDR3 bases are TGCAGTGCTAGAGAAGACGGCAGGGCCTACAATGAGCAGTTCTTC.

This clonotype was recorded many times. This CDR3 is CASSFRPSGANSYEQYF. CDR3 DNA: TGTGCCAGCAGCTTTCGCCCAAGCGGGGCTAACTCCTACGAGCAGTACTTC. V and J are TRBV7-2 and TRBJ2-7, with 7 bases matching TRBD2. Germline loops: CDR1 SGHTA, CDR2 FQGNSA. The V and J ends lost 3 bases and 0 bases, in that order; junction bases with no gene match: 11. There are 17 residues in the CDR3.

This clonotype came up a few times. V gene TRBV19 combines with J gene TRBJ1-1; no firm D call. Per germline, CDR1 LNHDA and CDR2 SQIVND (reference sequence). V was pared by 3 bases and J by 2 bases, with 10 bases between. The CDR3 runs to 14 residues. CDR3 nucleotide sequence: TGTGCCAGTAGTATGGGGTCCGGTAACACTGAAGCTTTCTTT. It specifies CASSMGSGNTEAFF.

On this clonotype itself: Possible read error: a much larger clone is one base away. The chain combines TRBV7-2 with TRBJ2-1, with D possibly matching TRBD1 (6 bases). The CDR3 runs 10 residues. The germline V gene has CDR1 SGHTA and CDR2 FQGNSA. CDR3 protein: CASGDNGQFF. The CDR3 region has the DNA TGTGCCAGCGGGGACAATGGGCAGTTCTTC.

The chain has TRBV29-1 and TRBJ1-2; the D gene is possibly TRBD1 (5 bases). The CDR3 extends over 13 amino acids. Trimming took off 3 bases at V and 2 bases at J, with 10 bases between the two ends. Per germline, CDR1 SQVTM and CDR2 ANQGSEA. CDR3 sequence reads: CSVDRVGNYGYTF. In DNA, the CDR3 is TGCAGCGTTGACAGGGTGGGGAACTATGGCTACACCTTC. The full variable domain, in which reference TRBV29-1 and TRBJ1-2 provide the parts outside the CDR3, is SAVISQKPSRDICQRGTSLTIQCQVDSQVTMMFWYRQQPGQSLTLIATANQGSEATYESGFVIDKFPISRPNLTFSTLTVSNMSPEDSSIYLCSVDRVGNYGYTFGSGTRLTVV.

This clonotype was recorded a few times. This chain links TRBV6-1 with TRBJ1-5; possibly TRBD1 for D (5 bases). The CDR3 has 17 amino acids. Germline V gene sequence: CDR1 MNHNS, CDR2 SASEGT. The V and J ends lost 6 bases and 2 bases respectively, with 20 bases between them. The CDR3 bases are TGTGCCAGCAGGGCGCTCGGTAGACAGAACGGCAATCAGCCCCAGCATTTT. Amino acid sequence: CASRALGRQNGNQPQHF.

This clonotype showed up many times. The V call is TRBV6-5, the J call TRBJ2-2; TRBD2 aligns across 7 bases. Germline CDR1 MNHEY, CDR2 SVGAGI. The J segment lost 0 bases and the V segment lost 0 bases, leaving 4 bases of the junction unmatched. The CDR3 is 17 residues long. CDR3 in DNA: TGTGCCAGCAGTTACTCGGGAGGGAATCCGAACACCGGGGAGCTGTTTTTT. As protein: CASSYSGGNPNTGELFF.

The table lists this clonotype with many counts. The J gene is TRBJ2-7, the V gene TRBV3-1, with 8 bases that match TRBD1. The germline V gene encodes CDR1 LGHDT and CDR2 YNNKEL (reference sequence). The CDR3 spans 13 residues. Trimming at V came to 4 bases and at J to 2 bases, leaving 1 base not matched to a gene. The chain's CDR3 is CASSRQGPYEQYF. CDR3 coding DNA: TGTGCCAGCAGCCGACAGGGGCCCTACGAGCAGTACTTC.